These 10 T cell receptor beta chains were sequenced from one sample in a study of human T cells and chemical hapten exposure. Time point meaning: patch test 2, 6 weeks after DPC sensitization. Treatment specified: therapeutic diphenylcyclopropenone sensitization with weekly scalp DPC. TCRdb independently ran MiXCR on the RACE reads; one entry per CDR3 protein. The sample consists of over 70,000 distinct CDR3 sequences, roughly 11% of them appearing once. The source was whole blood, collected in connection with sensitization to the hapten diphenylcyclopropenone (DPC). All receptors come from a young man with alopecia areata. Some clones in this sample may be carry-over from other donors' samples.

In its sample, this clonotype was seen a few times. The rearrangement joins TRBV6-5 to TRBJ2-2; 7 nucleotides match TRBD1. Unmatched junction bases numbered 6, after V lost 2 bases and J lost 6 bases. CDR3 length: 15 amino acids. Germline V gives CDR1 MNHEY, CDR2 SVGAGI. The CDR3 region has the DNA TGTGCCAGCAGTTACAGGGGGCGCATTTCCGGGGAGCTGTTTTTT. Amino acid sequence: CASSYRGRISGELFF.

This clonotype was picked up a small number of times. This chain links TRBV28 with TRBJ2-2; no clear D. Trimming pared 6 bases from V and 4 bases from J, leaving 6 bases between. CDR3 length: 12 amino acids. Germline V gene sequence: CDR1 MDHEN, CDR2 SYDVKM. The CDR3 bases are TGTGCCAGCAGGGCAGGCACCGGGGAGCTGTTTTTT. Its translation is CASRAGTGELFF.

This clonotype has a count of ten or more. The genes are TRBV20-1 and TRBJ2-4, with D perhaps TRBD1 or TRBD2 (5 bases each). The V gene's germline CDR1 is DFQATT and CDR2 SNEGSKA (reference sequence). V lost 1 base and J lost 3, with 13 bases in between. CDR3 length: 15 residues. The CDR3 loop is CSARVGVANKNIQYF. The CDR3 DNA sequence: TGCAGTGCTAGAGTGGGGGTGGCAAACAAAAACATTCAGTACTTC.

This clonotype came up many times. The rearrangement joins TRBV9 to TRBJ1-4; tentative D call: TRBD1 (5 bases). V lost 4 bases and J lost 0, with 25 bases in between. The CDR3 contains 20 residues. Germline lookup yields CDR1 SGDLS and CDR2 YYNGEE. In DNA form, the CDR3 reads TGTGCCAGCAGCCCTCGTAGGGGACGGGCGCAAGCCACAACTAATGAAAAACTGTTTTTT. Protein product: CASSPRRGRAQATTNEKLFF. Full variable domain (rest looked up from reference TRBV9 and TRBJ1-4): DSGVTQTPKHLITATGQRVTLRCSPRSGDLSVYWYQQSLDQGLQFLIQYYNGEERAKGNILERFSAQQFPDLHSELNLSSLELGDSALYFCASSPRRGRAQATTNEKLFFGSGTQLSVL.

The V and J genes are TRBV11-3 and TRBJ2-1; a possible D gene is TRBD1 (5 bases). V lost 1 base and J lost 10, with 11 bases in between. CDR1 and CDR2 from the germline V gene are SGHNT and YENEEA. The CDR3 is made up of 13 amino acids. CDR3 residues: CASSLVGRAEQFF. CDR3 DNA sequence: TGTGCCAGCAGCTTAGTTGGCAGGGCGGAGCAGTTCTTC.

This clonotype has ten or more counts. The gene calls are TRBV20-1 and TRBJ1-1; D not resolved. This CDR3 has 14 residues. V lost 2 bases and J lost 1, with 11 bases in between. In germline, CDR1 is DFQATT, CDR2 SNEGSKA (reference sequence). The CDR3 DNA reads TGCAGTGCTAGATTGGGCCCGGGGAACACTGAAGCTTTCTTT. Its translation is CSARLGPGNTEAFF.

The chain employs TRBV4-2 and TRBJ1-2; possible D gene TRBD1, 5 bases. The CDR3 covers 16 residues. CDR1 is LGHNA and CDR2 is YNFKEQ in the germline V gene. V lost 0 bases to trimming and J lost 0 bases, with 11 bases between them. The CDR3: CASSQDFDSPNYGYTF. CDR3 sequence (DNA): TGTGCCAGCAGCCAAGATTTCGACAGCCCTAACTATGGCTACACCTTC.

This clonotype was observed a few times. V is TRBV20-1 and J is TRBJ1-2; 7 bases agree with TRBD1. J lost 4 bases, V lost 0 bases, and 14 bases had no gene match. The CDR3 sequence is 17 residues long. CDR1 and CDR2 from the germline V gene are DFQATT and SNEGSKA (reference sequence). The CDR3 protein is CSARDHGRTGLSYGYTF. The CDR3 DNA follows: TGCAGTGCTAGAGATCACGGTCGGACAGGTTTGAGCTATGGCTACACCTTC.

V and J are TRBV29-1 and TRBJ2-2; D is possibly TRBD1 (6 bases). Germline V gene sequence: CDR1 SQVTM, CDR2 ANQGSEA. V was clipped by 4 bases and J by 6 bases, with 9 bases between them. The CDR3 is 12 amino acids. Here the CDR3 reads CSVGGPSGELFF. CDR3 bases: TGCAGCGTTGGGGGGCCGTCCGGGGAGCTGTTTTTT.

This clonotype has more than one count but fewer than ten. The chain has TRBV5-4 and TRBJ2-1, with 12 bases identical to TRBD2. The CDR3 sequence is 17 residues long. Germline CDR1 SGHNT, CDR2 YYREEE (reference sequence). Losses at the gene ends were 3 bases for V and 8 bases for J; bases not matched to a gene: 12. The CDR3 DNA sequence: TGTGCCAGCAGCTCCAGGACTAGCGGGGTCACATGGGATGAGCAGTTCTTC. It encodes CASSSRTSGVTWDEQFF.